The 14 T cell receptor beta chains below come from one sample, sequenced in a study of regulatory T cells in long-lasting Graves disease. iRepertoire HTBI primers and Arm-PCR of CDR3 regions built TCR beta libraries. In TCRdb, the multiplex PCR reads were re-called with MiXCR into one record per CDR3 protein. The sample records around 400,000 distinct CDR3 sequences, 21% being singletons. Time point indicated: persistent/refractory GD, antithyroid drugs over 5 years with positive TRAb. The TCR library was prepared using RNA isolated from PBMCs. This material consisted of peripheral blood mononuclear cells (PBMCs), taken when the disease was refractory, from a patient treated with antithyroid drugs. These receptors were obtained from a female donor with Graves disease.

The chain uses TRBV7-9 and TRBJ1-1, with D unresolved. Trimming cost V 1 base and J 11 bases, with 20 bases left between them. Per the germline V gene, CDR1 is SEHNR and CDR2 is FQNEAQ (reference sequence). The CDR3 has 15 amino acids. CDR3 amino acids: CASSLGSGLGERAFF. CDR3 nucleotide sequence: TGTGCCAGCAGCTTAGGGTCGGGGTTGGGTGAACGGGCTTTCTTT. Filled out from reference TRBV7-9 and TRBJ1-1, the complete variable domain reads DTGVSQNPRHKITKRGQNVTFRCDPISEHNRLYWYRQTLGQGPEFLTYFQNEAQLEKSRLLSDRFSAERPKGSFSTLEIQRTEQGDSAMYLCASSLGSGLGERAFFGQGTRLTVV.

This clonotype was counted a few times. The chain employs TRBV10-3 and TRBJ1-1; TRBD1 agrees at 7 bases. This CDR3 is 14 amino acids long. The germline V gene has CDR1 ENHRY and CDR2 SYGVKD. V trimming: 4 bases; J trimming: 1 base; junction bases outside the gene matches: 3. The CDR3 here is CAISGGQRNTEAFF. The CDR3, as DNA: TGTGCCATCAGTGGGGGACAGAGGAACACTGAAGCTTTCTTT.

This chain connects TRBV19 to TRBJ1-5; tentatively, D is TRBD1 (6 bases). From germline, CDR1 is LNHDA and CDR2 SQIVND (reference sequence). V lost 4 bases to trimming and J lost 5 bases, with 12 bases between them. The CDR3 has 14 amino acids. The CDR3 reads CASSRGGLDQPQHF. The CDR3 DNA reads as TGTGCCAGTAGTAGGGGGGGCTTGGATCAGCCCCAGCATTTT.

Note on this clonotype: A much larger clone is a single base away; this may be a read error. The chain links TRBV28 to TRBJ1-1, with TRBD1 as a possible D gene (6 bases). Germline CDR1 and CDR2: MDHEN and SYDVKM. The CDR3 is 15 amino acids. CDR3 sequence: CANSLYRDKGLKAFF. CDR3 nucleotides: TGTGCCAACAGTTTATACCGGGACAAGGGGCTTAAAGCTTTCTTT.

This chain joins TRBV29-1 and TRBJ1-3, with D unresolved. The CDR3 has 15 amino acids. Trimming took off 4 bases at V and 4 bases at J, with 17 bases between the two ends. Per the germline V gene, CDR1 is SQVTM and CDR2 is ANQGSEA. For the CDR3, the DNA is TGCAGCGTTGCTGATCACCGAGCCCCCGGAAACACCATATATTTT. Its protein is CSVADHRAPGNTIYF.

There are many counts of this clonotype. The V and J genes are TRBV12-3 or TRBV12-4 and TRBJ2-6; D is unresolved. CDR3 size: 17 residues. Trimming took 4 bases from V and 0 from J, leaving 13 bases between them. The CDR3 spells CASSSRTVSSGANVLTF. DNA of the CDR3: TGTGCCAGCAGTTCAAGGACGGTTAGCTCTGGGGCCAACGTCCTGACTTTC.

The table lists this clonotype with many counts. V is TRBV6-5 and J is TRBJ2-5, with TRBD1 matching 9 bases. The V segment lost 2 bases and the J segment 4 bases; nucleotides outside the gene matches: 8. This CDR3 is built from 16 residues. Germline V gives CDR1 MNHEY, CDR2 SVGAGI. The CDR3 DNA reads TGTGCCAGCAGTTACCCCGGGACAGGGTCGGGAGAGACCCAGTACTTC. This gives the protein CASSYPGTGSGETQYF.

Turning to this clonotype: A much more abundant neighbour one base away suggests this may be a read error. DNA of the CDR3: TGTGCCAGCAGCTTAGGGAAGAACACCGGGGAGCCGTTTTTT. Translating gives CASSLGKNTGEPFF. V is TRBV7-6 and J is TRBJ2-2; D might be TRBD2 (5 bases). CDR3 size: 14 residues. Germline V gene lookup returns CDR1 SGHVS and CDR2 FNYEAQ. Using reference TRBV7-6 and TRBJ2-2 for the parts outside the CDR3, the full variable domain is GAGVSQSPRYKVTKRGQDVALRCDPISGHVSLYWYRQALGQGPEFLTYFNYEAQQDKSGLPNDRFSAERPEGSISTLTIQRTEQRDSAMYRCASSLGKNTGEPFFGEGSRLTVL.

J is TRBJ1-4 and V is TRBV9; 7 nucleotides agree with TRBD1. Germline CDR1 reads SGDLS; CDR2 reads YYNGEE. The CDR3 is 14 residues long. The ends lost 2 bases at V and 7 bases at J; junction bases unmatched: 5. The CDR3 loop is CASSVDREGEKLFF. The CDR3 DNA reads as TGTGCCAGCAGCGTCGACAGGGAGGGTGAAAAACTGTTTTTT.

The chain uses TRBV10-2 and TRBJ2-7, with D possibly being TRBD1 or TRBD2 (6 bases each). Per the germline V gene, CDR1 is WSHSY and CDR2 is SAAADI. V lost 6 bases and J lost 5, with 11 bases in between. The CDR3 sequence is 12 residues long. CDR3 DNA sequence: TGCGCCAGCAGCACGGGGGCGGACGAGCAGTACTTC. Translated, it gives CASSTGADEQYF.

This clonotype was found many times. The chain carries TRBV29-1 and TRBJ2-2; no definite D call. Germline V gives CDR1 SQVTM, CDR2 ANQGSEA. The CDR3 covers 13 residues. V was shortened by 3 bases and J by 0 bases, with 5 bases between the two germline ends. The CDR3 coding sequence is TGCAGCGTTGACCCAGCGAACACCGGGGAGCTGTTTTTT. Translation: CSVDPANTGELFF.

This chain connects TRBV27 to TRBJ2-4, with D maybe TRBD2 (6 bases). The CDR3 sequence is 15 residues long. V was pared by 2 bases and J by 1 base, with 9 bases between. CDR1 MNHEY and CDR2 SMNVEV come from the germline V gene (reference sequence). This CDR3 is CASSLGLAAKNIQYF. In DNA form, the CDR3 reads TGTGCCAGCAGTTTAGGGCTAGCGGCCAAAAACATTCAGTACTTC.

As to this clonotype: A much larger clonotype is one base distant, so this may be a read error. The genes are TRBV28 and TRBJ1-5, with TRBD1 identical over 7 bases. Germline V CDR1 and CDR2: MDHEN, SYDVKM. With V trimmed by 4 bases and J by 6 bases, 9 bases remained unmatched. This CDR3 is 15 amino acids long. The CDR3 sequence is CASSSSRGGSQPQHF. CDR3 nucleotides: TGTGCCAGCAGTTCATCCAGGGGGGGGAGTCAGCCCCAGCATTTT.

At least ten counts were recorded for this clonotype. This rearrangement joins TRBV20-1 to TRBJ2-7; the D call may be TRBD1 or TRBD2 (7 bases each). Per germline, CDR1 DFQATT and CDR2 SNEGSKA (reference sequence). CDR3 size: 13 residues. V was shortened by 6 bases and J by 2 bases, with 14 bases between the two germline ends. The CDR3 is CSAGQGGTYEQYF. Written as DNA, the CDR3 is TGCAGTGCGGGTCAGGGGGGGACCTACGAGCAGTACTTC.